This T cell receptor (beta chain) was sequenced in a study of vaccination and CD4 T cells after COVID-19 (dated by TCRdb to between 2021 and 2024). In the study overall: Convalescent patients had a positive SARS-CoV-2 result on nasal swab PCR, and of these patients, several had mild disease and one had severe disease. Post-COVID blood samples were collected from convalescent patients a median of approximately 93 days after diagnosis, with a range of about 30 to 161 days. Post-vaccine blood samples were obtained a median of around 74 days after the second vaccine dose, with a range of about 12 to 241 days. For stimulating the cultures, overlapping spike peptide pools were used, derived from SARS-CoV-2 as well as from the common cold coronaviruses HCoV-NL63, HCoV-OC43 and HCoV-229E. In around 9 COVID-19 convalescent patients and a handful of infection-naive healthy vaccine recipients, researchers compared the spike-specific CD4+ TCR repertoire from before mRNA vaccination with the repertoire from after. Participants got two doses of the Pfizer-BioNTech BNT162b2 vaccine (n=8) or two doses of the Moderna mRNA-1273 vaccine (n=2). The convalescent cohort included six males and four females, with two Hispanic individuals, seven Caucasians, two Asians and one multiracial person. In control cultures, a CEFX viral epitope pool was used as positive control, an HIV-1 Nef peptide pool was used as negative control, or no peptide was added. Results the study describes overall, beyond this receptor: Among convalescent patients, a median roughly 90% of the SARS-CoV-2-reactive clones seen after vaccination appeared only after vaccination, which suggests priming specific to the vaccine. The number of convalescent patients in the study was relatively small, and the study did not examine early timepoints following natural infection. The median number of SARS-CoV-2-reactive clonotypes rose from 20 to 25 after infection to 38 after vaccination, but the change was not significant. Of the vaccine-specific clones in convalescent patients, 304 of 307, or nearly all, reacted only to SARS-CoV-2 spike and did not cross-react with common cold coronaviruses.

The library relied on PCR. DNA from cultured CD4+ T cells underwent TCR sequencing with the Oncomine TCR Beta short-read assay at the Johns Hopkins FTIC core. The QIAamp micro DNA kit was used to extract genomic DNA from the cultured CD4+ T cells. Oncomine TCR Beta libraries from cultured CD4+ T cells were pooled with unique dual indexes and sequenced on an Illumina iSeq 100. On the authors' methods: Non-productive sequences were removed, and CDR3s not starting with C, not ending with F or W, or shorter than 7 amino acids were discarded. The MANAFEST web application was used to identify antigen-specific clonotypes by comparing peptide-stimulated wells against reference wells and other culture wells. To be called positive, a clone needed an FDR below 0.05, an odds ratio above 5, and a productive frequency above 0.1% in at least two of three replicate wells. Clonotypes that were significantly expanded in both SARS-CoV-2 spike wells and at least one common cold coronavirus spike condition were defined as cross-reactive. Similarity between CDR3 sequences was evaluated in R version 3.6.1 using Levenshtein distances (stringdist) and unrooted phylogenetic trees (ape). TCRdb cleaned the public reads at Q25 with fastp, built clones with MiXCR and kept in-frame beta chains. For every CDR3 protein sequence, its rows merge into one entry that carries the most common genes and DNA. None of the V and J calls come from the authors' own analysis; TCRdb made them. Across this sample there are under 4,000 distinct CDR3 sequences, with about 30% seen only once. Around 50% of the sample belongs to the ten largest clones.

The CDR3 has 16 amino acids, counting the end cysteine and phenylalanine. Only the CDR3 region is kept as DNA, spanning 48 bases read in frame from base 1. CDR1 and CDR2 are drawn from the germline V gene (reference sequence): SGHNT, YYREEE. Cut back by 4 bases and 0 bases, the V and J ends lie 14 bases apart. As regards this clonotype: Its binding antigen is unknown. No quality values exist for individual bases; no much larger clone is one base distant.

What the treatment or condition label conveys for this sample: roughly ten-day PBMC culture with coronavirus spike peptide pools or control peptides (ViraFEST assay). The ViraFEST assay was used in the study, in which antigen-specific T cells were expanded with peptide pools and expanded clonotypes were subsequently identified by TCR sequencing. The positive SARS-CoV-2 PCR tests of the convalescent patients were dated from March to December 2020, before the Alpha, Beta and Delta variants emerged in the United States. Over 1.5 million PBMCs per well were cultured in IMDM with approximately 5.5% human AB serum and 8.5 to 10 IU/ml IL-2, plus 10 ug/ml peptide pools. Half of the culture medium was replaced with fresh IL-2-containing medium on days 3 and 7. Once the cells had been in culture for approximately 10 days, the EasySep CD4+ T cell isolation kit was used to isolate CD4+ T cells by negative selection. PBMCs were separated from whole blood using Ficoll-Paque Plus gradient centrifugation and then either used fresh or cryopreserved at -140C. Culture conditions were generally each tested in triplicate wells.

This clonotype was obtained from a human donor who had recovered from COVID-19. Sequencing was done on a sample of CD4+ T cells from blood, cultured in vitro. The chain couples TRBV5-4 to TRBJ1-3, with an unclear D gene assignment. CDR3 reads: CASSPEVMRSGNTIYF. At the DNA level, the sequence is TGTGCCAGCAGCCCGGAGGTGATGCGCTCTGGAAACACCATATATTTT.